This is a list of T cell receptor beta chains from one sample in a study of shared clonotypes between healthy human individuals. TCRdb keeps only in-frame clones here, not all; method: immunoSEQ multiplex PCR. The sample records 450,000 to 500,000 clones, 76% being singletons. Sequencing was carried out using PBMCs. These receptors were obtained from a middle-aged woman in good health. Some clones in this sample may be carry-over from other donors' samples. CDR3s include the opening cysteine and the closing phenylalanine or tryptophan. Fields, in order: J gene, D gene, V gene, clone size, CDR3 DNA, CDR3 protein. D genes are given only for firm matches. Size tells how often a clone was seen (once, few, many) or the class of an expanded clone, and some rows leave it out.

>TRBJ2-7|.|TRBV7-2|once
TGTGCCAGCAGCTTAGCTCGTTACGAGCAGTACTTC
CASSLARYEQYF
>TRBJ2-7|.|TRBV25-1|.
TGTGCCACTTGTCCAAGGGGATCCTACGAGCAGTACTTC
CATCPRGSYEQYF
>TRBJ2-1|TRBD2|TRBV5-1|.
TGCGCCAGCAGCCCTCAGCTAGCGGACTACAATGAGCAGTTCTTC
CASSPQLADYNEQFF
>TRBJ2-1|TRBD1|TRBV25-1|.
TGTGCCAGCAGTGATTCAGGGGGCGTCCTAAGTGAGCAGTTCTTC
CASSDSGGVLSEQFF
>TRBJ1-4|.|TRBV10-1|few
TGCGCCAGCACCCAAGGGACATTTAGTGAAAAACTGTTTTTT
CASTQGTFSEKLFF
>TRBJ1-4|.|TRBV4-3|.
TGCGCCAGCAGCCAGATGCTCACAACTAATGAAAAACTGTTTTTT
CASSQMLTTNEKLFF
>TRBJ1-3|TRBD1|TRBV19|.
TGTGCCAGTAGTAATCCGGGACAGTCGAACACCATATATTTT
CASSNPGQSNTIYF
>TRBJ2-3|.|TRBV6-6|once
TGTGCCAGCAGCGGCCGTTATACGCAGTATTTT
CASSGRYTQYF
>TRBJ2-7|.|TRBV15|few
TGTGCCACCAGCAGCGGACTGGGTGAGCAGTACTTC
CATSSGLGEQYF
>TRBJ1-3|.|TRBV7-2|few
TGTGCCAGCAGCTTACTCGGGACCGGAAACACCATATATTTT
CASSLLGTGNTIYF
>TRBJ1-2|.|TRBV29-1|.
TGCAGCGTTGAACGGCAGCCTCCAGGCGGCTACACCTTC
CSVERQPPGGYTF
>TRBJ2-5|TRBD2|TRBV9|.
TGTGCCAGCAGTGAAAGCGGGATGCTACAAGAGACCCAGTACTTC
CASSESGMLQETQYF
>TRBJ2-7|.|TRBV7-9|.
TGTGCCAGCAGCCAAACAGCCCCCTACGAGCAGTACTTC
CASSQTAPYEQYF
>TRBJ2-5|.|TRBV19|.
TGTGCCAGTACCCATACCGGGGTGGGGGAGGCCCAGTACTTC
CASTHTGVGEAQYF
>TRBJ2-2|.|TRBV30|.
TGTGCCTGGGGAGGGAACACCGGGGAGCTGTTTTTT
CAWGGNTGELFF
>TRBJ1-2|.|TRBV2|.
TGTGCCAGCAGGGGAGACACCAAGAACTATGGCTACACCTTC
CASRGDTKNYGYTF
>TRBJ1-1|.|TRBV27|.
TGTGCCAGCAGTTACGGGAGGTCGGAGTTTGAAGCTTTCTTT
CASSYGRSEFEAFF
>TRBJ2-7|.|TRBV15|.
TGTGCCACCAGCAGAGATTACCGGGGTACGAACGAGCAGTACTTC
CATSRDYRGTNEQYF
>TRBJ1-5|.|TRBV7-8|.
TGTGCCAGCAGCTACGGCCTCCGGGATCAGCCCCAGCATTTT
CASSYGLRDQPQHF
>TRBJ2-1|TRBD1|TRBV6-1|.
TGTGCCAGCGAACGGGACAGGGGGTACAATGAGCAGTTCTTC
CASERDRGYNEQFF
>TRBJ1-1|.|TRBV15|.
TGTGCCACCAGCAGCCCCTTAGGAGGGCAGAGAGCTCTCTTT
CATSSPLGGQRALF
>TRBJ2-1|TRBD1|TRBV7-2|many
TGTGCCAGCAGCCCCGGACAGGGGGCTAGAAATGAGCAGTTCTTC
CASSPGQGARNEQFF
>TRBJ1-2|TRBD1|TRBV28|.
TGTGCCAGCAGTTTGGCAGGGGGCTACTATGGCTACACCTTC
CASSLAGGYYGYTF
>TRBJ2-3|.|TRBV7-9|.
TGTGCCAGCAGCCCCCTTACCGGAGCCGGCGATACGCAGTATTTT
CASSPLTGAGDTQYF
>TRBJ2-2|TRBD1|TRBV27|.
TGTGCCAGCAGTTTACGGACAGGGACCGGGGAGCTGTTTTTT
CASSLRTGTGELFF
>TRBJ1-4|.|TRBV6-6|.
TGTGCCAGCGCCCCTATAGGCGAAAAACTGTTTTTT
CASAPIGEKLFF
>TRBJ1-2|.|TRBV14|few
TGTGCCAGCAGCCAAGGCTTTGGCGGGGGCTATGGCTACACCTTC
CASSQGFGGGYGYTF
>TRBJ2-1|.|TRBV27|.
TGTGCCAGCAGGCTCGACAGAAACTCCTACAATGAGCAGTTCTTC
CASRLDRNSYNEQFF
>TRBJ2-3|.|TRBV27|.
TGTGCCAGCAGTTCTAGAGCGGCAGATACGCAGTATTTT
CASSSRAADTQYF
>TRBJ1-1|.|TRBV7-8|.
TGTGCCAGCGTCTTGCGGAACACTGAAGCTTTCTTT
CASVLRNTEAFF
>TRBJ2-7|.|TRBV21-1|.
TGTGCCACGTGGGGAACCTCATACTACGAGCAGTACTTC
CATWGTSYYEQYF
>TRBJ1-2|.|TRBV28|.
TGTGCCAGCAGTTTAAACAGACCCTATGGCTACACCTTC
CASSLNRPYGYTF
>TRBJ2-1|.|TRBV5-1|.
TGCGCCAGCAGCTTGGCCGAAGGTAGCGGCTACAATGAGCAGTTCTTC
CASSLAEGSGYNEQFF
>TRBJ2-2|TRBD2|TRBV5-4|.
TGTGCCAGCAGCTCTAGCGGGGTAGACACCGGGGAGCTGTTTTTT
CASSSSGVDTGELFF
>TRBJ2-5|TRBD1|TRBV14|.
TGTGCCAGCAGCCAAGATGACAGGGTGGGGACCCAGTACTTC
CASSQDDRVGTQYF
>TRBJ1-1|.|TRBV18|many
TGTGCCAGCTCCCCACAACAACAGGTGAACACTGAAGCTTTCTTT
CASSPQQQVNTEAFF
>TRBJ1-1|.|TRBV7-2|.
TGTGCCAGCAGCTTAGAGGGGAACACTGAAGCTTTCTTT
CASSLEGNTEAFF
>TRBJ2-3|.|TRBV5-1|.
TGCGCCAGCAGCCCGGCGGTAGACAGGACAGATACGCAGTATTTT
CASSPAVDRTDTQYF
>TRBJ1-2|.|TRBV5-1|.
TGCGCCAGCAGCTTGGAAGGTGTGACTAACTATGACTACACCTTC
CASSLEGVTNYDYTF
>TRBJ2-4|.|TRBV14|.
TGTGCCAGCAGCCATGGCCGGCGGGGCAAAAACATTCAGTACTTC
CASSHGRRGKNIQYF
>TRBJ2-3|TRBD2|TRBV6-5|.
TGTGCCAGCAGTTACTCTACCAGCGGGAGCGGTACGCAGTATTTT
CASSYSTSGSGTQYF
>TRBJ2-3|TRBD2|TRBV28|.
TGTGCCAGCAGAGCAGGACTAGCGGGAGGTGGAGATACGCAGTATTTT
CASRAGLAGGGDTQYF
>TRBJ2-5|.|TRBV6-5|.
TGTGCCAGCAGTCCAGGGGGCGCGGGGGTAGAGACCCAGTACTTC
CASSPGGAGVETQYF
>TRBJ1-2|TRBD1|TRBV11-2|.
TGTGCCAGCAGCTTAGCGGGGGGGACAGTTACTAACTATGGCTACACCTTC
CASSLAGGTVTNYGYTF
>TRBJ1-4|.|TRBV7-9|.
TGTGCCAGCAGCACCCCAGGATCCCCAGAGGAAAAACTGTTTTTT
CASSTPGSPEEKLFF
>TRBJ2-5|.|TRBV15|.
TGTGCCACCAGCAGACCCTACTGGGACCAAGAGACCCAGTACTTC
CATSRPYWDQETQYF
>TRBJ2-7|.|TRBV7-2|.
TGTGCCAGCAGCTTAGCGCTCCGGCCCGAGCAGTACTTC
CASSLALRPEQYF
>TRBJ2-1|TRBD2|TRBV5-1|.
TGCGCCAGCAGCATTAGCGGGAGGGACAATGAGCAGTTCTTC
CASSISGRDNEQFF
>TRBJ1-4|.|TRBV7-2|.
TGTGCCAGCAGCAGAGGACAGTTTAATGAAAAACTGTTTTTT
CASSRGQFNEKLFF
>TRBJ2-3|TRBD1|TRBV2|.
TGTGCCAGCACCGGAGGACAGGGGGCCACAGATACGCAGTATTTT
CASTGGQGATDTQYF
>TRBJ2-7|TRBD2|TRBV11-2|.
TGTGCCAGCAGCTTTTCCTGGGGACTAGCTACGGTTTACGAGCAGTACTTC
CASSFSWGLATVYEQYF